This TCR beta chain was captured in a study of human T cells and chemical hapten exposure. This clonotype has at least ten counts. TCRdb reprocessed the RACE reads via MiXCR and lists one record per CDR3 protein. The sample records some 300,000 distinct CDR3 sequences, around 5.5% being singletons. Time point here: pre-sensitization, week 0. Regarding treatment: therapeutic diphenylcyclopropenone sensitization with weekly scalp DPC. The receptor's source is a young woman with alopecia areata. Some clones in this sample may be carry-over from other donors' samples. The material was whole blood, obtained in connection with sensitization to the hapten diphenylcyclopropenone (DPC).

Here the CDR3 reads CAISEPPGTGTGDTQYF. DNA of the CDR3: TGTGCCATCAGTGAGCCCCCCGGGACAGGGACCGGGGATACGCAGTATTTT. J is TRBJ2-3 and V is TRBV10-3; TRBD1 matches 9 bases. The V segment lost 2 bases and the J segment 6 bases; nucleotides outside the gene matches: 12. The CDR3 is 17 amino acids. From germline, CDR1 is ENHRY and CDR2 SYGVKD.